This is a list of T cell receptor beta chains from one sample in a study of blood T cell repertoires in COVID-19. Repertoires were generated with immunoSEQ multiplex PCR, while TCRdb's copy carries only in-frame clones and drops some. The sample contains roughly 120,000 clones, 75% to 90% of which appear only once. The sequenced sample was peripheral blood. The receptors were gathered from a woman aged 80 or over with COVID-19, enrolled during active disease. The CDR3 runs from the conserved cysteine through the conserved F or W. D genes are given only for firm matches. Expanded clones get a size class; other rows say once, few or many, or leave the size out.

CDR3,DNA,size,D,J,V
CASSEGTGDNYGYTF,TGCGCCAGCAGCGAGGGGACAGGGGACAACTATGGCTACACCTTC,.,TRBD1,TRBJ1-2,TRBV5-1
CASSPLRVGTEAFF,TGTGCCAGCAGCCCACTCAGGGTAGGAACTGAAGCTTTCTTT,.,.,TRBJ1-1,TRBV27
CASSLGPGGPRGETQYF,TGTGCCAGCTCACTCGGTCCAGGGGGCCCGCGTGGAGAGACCCAGTACTTC,.,TRBD1,TRBJ2-5,TRBV18
CASSVISSVNNEQFF,TGTGCCAGCAGTGTAATTTCTAGTGTCAACAATGAGCAGTTCTTC,few,.,TRBJ2-1,TRBV2
CASSYLAGGDGEQFF,TGTGCCAGCAGTTACCTAGCGGGAGGTGACGGTGAGCAGTTCTTC,.,TRBD2,TRBJ2-1,TRBV6-2/TRBV6-3
CASRTGGLGAQHF,TGTGCCAGCAGGACCGGGGGTCTTGGGGCCCAGCATTTT,.,.,TRBJ1-5,TRBV28
CSAKRTTEYF,TGCAGTGCTAAACGGACTACAGAGTACTTC,.,.,TRBJ2-5,TRBV20-1
CAISTGTSAQETQYF,TGTGCCATCAGTACCGGGACTAGCGCTCAAGAGACCCAGTACTTC,.,TRBD2,TRBJ2-5,TRBV10-3
CASIESGLDTEAFF,TGTGCCAGTATTGAGAGTGGTTTGGACACTGAAGCTTTCTTT,.,.,TRBJ1-1,TRBV19
CASRQGGFNEKLFF,TGTGCCAGCAGACAAGGGGGCTTTAATGAAAAACTGTTTTTT,.,TRBD1,TRBJ1-4,TRBV6-5
CASSYRVSQETQYF,TGTGCCAGCAGCTACAGGGTGAGTCAAGAGACCCAGTACTTC,.,.,TRBJ2-5,TRBV3-1/TRBV3-2
CSASSRRQALIYTEAFF,TGCAGTGCTAGTAGTCGCCGACAGGCCCTTATTTACACTGAAGCTTTCTTT,.,.,TRBJ1-1,TRBV20-1
CASSSGQGRQPQHF,TGTGCCAGCAGCTCCGGACAGGGGCGCCAGCCCCAGCATTTT,.,TRBD1,TRBJ1-5,TRBV7-2
CASSPTTGGTSDQETQYF,TGTGCCAGCTCACCTACGACCGGAGGTACTAGCGACCAAGAGACCCAGTACTTC,once,TRBD2,TRBJ2-5,TRBV18
CASSQNENYEQYF,TGTGCCAGCAGCCAAAACGAGAACTACGAGCAGTACTTC,.,.,TRBJ2-7,TRBV4-2
CSVEWWQGTDTQYF,TGCAGCGTTGAATGGTGGCAGGGCACAGATACGCAGTATTTT,.,.,TRBJ2-3,TRBV29-1
CASSAGREASPLHF,TGTGCCAGCAGTGCGGGACGAGAGGCTTCACCCCTCCACTTT,few,.,TRBJ1-6,TRBV28
CASRASYEQYF,TGTGCCAGCAGAGCCTCCTACGAGCAGTACTTC,once,.,TRBJ2-7,TRBV6-5
CASSLELVGNSPLHF,TGTGCCAGCAGCTTAGAGCTAGTTGGGAATTCACCCCTCCACTTT,.,.,TRBJ1-6,TRBV7-2
CASSLGGTSGSIHEQYF,TGTGCCAGCAGTTTAGGAGGGACTAGCGGGAGTATCCACGAGCAGTACTTC,.,TRBD2,TRBJ2-7,TRBV27
CASSQGRGDGNTIYF,TGTGCCAGCAGCCAAGGCAGGGGTGATGGAAACACCATATATTTT,.,.,TRBJ1-3,TRBV14
CASSYTTSTEAFF,TGTGCCAGCAGTTACACCACTAGCACTGAAGCTTTCTTT,.,.,TRBJ1-1,TRBV6-5
CSVLRTREQYF,TGCAGCGTTCTCCGGACTCGGGAGCAGTACTTC,.,.,TRBJ2-7,TRBV29-1
CSAGTGVGTDTQYF,TGCAGCGCAGGGACAGGGGTCGGCACAGATACGCAGTATTTT,.,TRBD1,TRBJ2-3,TRBV29-1
CASSWGQVNTGELFF,TGTGCCAGCAGCTGGGGACAGGTGAACACCGGGGAGCTGTTTTTT,.,TRBD1,TRBJ2-2,TRBV7-2
CASSIGSGNTIYF,TGTGCCAGTAGTATCGGCTCTGGAAACACCATATATTTT,.,.,TRBJ1-3,TRBV19
CASSTQGAQETQYF,TGTGCCAGCAGCACACAGGGGGCACAAGAGACCCAGTACTTC,.,TRBD1,TRBJ2-5,TRBV6-5
CASSVRDFTFSYNEQFF,TGTGCCAGCAGCGTACGGGACTTCACATTCTCCTACAATGAGCAGTTCTTC,.,.,TRBJ2-1,TRBV9
CASSTNRGETQYF,TGTGCCAGCAGCACCAACAGGGGGGAGACCCAGTACTTC,.,TRBD1,TRBJ2-5,TRBV6-2/TRBV6-3
CASSLISPGTGNTIYF,TGTGCCAGCAGCTTAATATCGCCAGGGACTGGAAACACCATATATTTT,.,.,TRBJ1-3,TRBV7-8
CASSSYSDREETQYF,TGTGCCAGCAGCTCTTATTCGGACAGGGAGGAGACCCAGTACTTC,.,TRBD1,TRBJ2-5,TRBV13
CASSVRDRRTQYF,TGTGCCAGCAGCGTCCGGGACAGGAGAACCCAGTACTTC,.,TRBD1,TRBJ2-5,TRBV5-4
CASSPGLATYNEQFF,TGCGCCAGCAGCCCAGGACTAGCCACCTACAATGAGCAGTTCTTC,.,TRBD2,TRBJ2-1,TRBV4-1
CASSPSRRGGYNSPLHF,TGCGCCAGCAGTCCCAGTAGGAGGGGCGGTTATAATTCACCCCTCCACTTT,.,.,TRBJ1-6,TRBV23-1